The 17 T cell receptor beta chains below all came from one sample that was sequenced in a study of blood T cell repertoires in COVID-19. Measured with immunoSEQ multiplex PCR; TCRdb has only the in-frame clones, and not every one. Here the sample spans around 100,000 clones, around nine tenths being singletons. The sequenced sample was peripheral blood. All receptors derive from a human donor in a cohort sampled during active COVID-19.

This chain links TRBV7-7 with TRBJ2-3, with 8 bases aligning to TRBD2. Per germline, CDR1 SSHAT and CDR2 FNYEAQ (reference sequence). This CDR3 contains 15 residues. J was trimmed by 4 bases and V by 5 bases; bases with no gene match: 8. This CDR3 is CASSLSGSIADTQYF. CDR3 nucleotide sequence: TGTGCCAGCAGCCTGAGCGGGAGCATTGCAGATACGCAGTATTTT.

The sample holds one count of this clone. The chain joins TRBV27 to TRBJ1-5, with D perhaps matching TRBD1 (5 bases). The V and J ends lost 3 bases and 1 base respectively, with 7 bases between them. From germline, CDR1 is MNHEY and CDR2 SMNVEV (reference sequence). This CDR3 comprises 14 residues. The CDR3 loop is CASSFGGSNQPQHF. In DNA, the CDR3 is TGTGCCAGCAGTTTCGGGGGGAGCAATCAGCCCCAGCATTTT.

A single count supports this clone. The V gene is TRBV24-1, the J gene TRBJ2-2, with TRBD2 as a possible D gene (7 bases). The CDR3 runs 14 residues. The germline gives CDR1 KGHDR, CDR2 SFDVKD. V lost 9 bases, J lost 2 bases, and 12 bases lay in between. The CDR3 is CATATGGNTGELFF. CDR3 coding DNA: TGTGCCACCGCGACGGGGGGCAACACCGGGGAGCTGTTTTTT.

This clone was recorded only once. J is TRBJ2-7 and V is TRBV7-9; the D gene is possibly TRBD1 (6 bases). This CDR3 region has 13 residues. V was clipped by 8 bases and J by 2 bases, with 13 bases between them. Germline V CDR1 and CDR2: SEHNR, FQNEAQ (reference sequence). CDR3 protein: CASARDKAYEQYF. CDR3 coding DNA: TGTGCCAGCGCCCGGGACAAAGCCTACGAGCAGTACTTC. Full variable domain (outside the CDR3, taken from reference TRBV7-9 and TRBJ2-7): DTGVSQNPRHKITKRGQNVTFRCDPISEHNRLYWYRQTLGQGPEFLTYFQNEAQLEKSRLLSDRFSAERPKGSFSTLEIQRTEQGDSAMYLCASARDKAYEQYFGPGTRLTVT.

There are a few counts of this clone. The V and J genes are TRBV19 and TRBJ2-5; possible D gene TRBD2, 6 bases. The CDR3 sequence is 16 residues long. Germline CDR1 reads LNHDA; CDR2 reads SQIVND (reference sequence). The V end was cut by 1 base, the J end by 1 base, with 13 bases between. In DNA, the CDR3 is TGTGCCAGTAGTATAGGACTAGAAGGCTCCCAAGAGACCCAGTACTTC. The encoded protein is CASSIGLEGSQETQYF. The whole variable domain, filled in from reference TRBV19 and TRBJ2-5, reads DGGITQSPKYLFRKEGQNVTLSCEQNLNHDAMYWYRQDPGQGLRLIYYSQIVNDFQKGDIAEGYSVSREKKESFPLTVTSAQKNPTAFYLCASSIGLEGSQETQYFGPGTRLLVL.

The chain uses TRBV7-2 and TRBJ2-7, with D perhaps TRBD1 (5 bases). This CDR3 contains 14 residues. The germline V gene encodes CDR1 SGHTA and CDR2 FQGNSA. Trimming shortened V by 1 base and J by 2 bases, and 9 bases separated the two germline ends. This CDR3 reads CASSLDQGTYEQYF. The DNA of the CDR3 is TGTGCCAGCAGCTTAGACCAGGGTACCTACGAGCAGTACTTC.

V usage is TRBV5-7 and J usage is TRBJ2-5, with no clear D. TRBV5-7 is sorted into the ORF group, with uncertain function. The CDR3 loop spans 13 amino acids. Between the trimmed V and J ends, which lost 1 base and 2 bases, there was a span of 6 bases. CDR3 nucleotides: TGTGCCAGCAGCTTGAACGGGCAAGAGACCCAGTACTTC. It translates to CASSLNGQETQYF.

This chain uses TRBV13 with TRBJ2-7, with 11 bases lining up with TRBD2. Unmatched junction bases numbered 7, after V lost 5 bases and J lost 7 bases. The CDR3 runs to 14 residues. CDR1 PRHDT and CDR2 FYEKMQ come from the germline V gene (reference sequence). The CDR3, as DNA: TGTGCCAGCAGCCTAGCGGGGGGACCCCTAGAGCAGTACTTC. This sequence encodes CASSLAGGPLEQYF.

The rearrangement links TRBV13 to TRBJ1-5, with TRBD1 matching 12 bases. J was trimmed by 6 bases and V by 8 bases; bases with no gene match: 8. The length of the CDR3 is 15 residues. The germline gives CDR1 PRHDT, CDR2 FYEKMQ (reference sequence). The CDR3 sequence: CASSGTGGRGQPQHF. The CDR3 DNA reads as TGTGCCAGCTCCGGGACAGGGGGCCGGGGTCAGCCCCAGCATTTT.

This chain uses TRBV27 with TRBJ2-6; 9 bases map to TRBD2. The CDR3 has 21 residues. Germline V lookup: CDR1 MNHEY, CDR2 SMNVEV (reference sequence). V shed 0 bases and J 0 bases; nucleotides not matched to a gene: 12. The chain's CDR3 is CASSLSPASGIYSSGANVLTF. Here the CDR3 DNA reads TGTGCCAGCAGTTTATCTCCCGCTAGCGGGATATATAGCTCTGGGGCCAACGTCCTGACTTTC. Looking up the rest from reference TRBV27 and TRBJ2-6 gives the full variable domain: EAQVTQNPRYLITVTGKKLTVTCSQNMNHEYMSWYRQDPGLGLRQIYYSMNVEVTDKGDVPEGYKVSRKEKRNFPLILESPSPNQTSLYFCASSLSPASGIYSSGANVLTFGAGSRLTVL.

The chain has TRBV7-9 and TRBJ2-1; 9 bases fit TRBD1. CDR1 SEHNR and CDR2 FQNEAQ come from the germline V gene (reference sequence). V lost 1 base and J lost 4; bases outside the gene matches: 2. The CDR3 is made up of 15 amino acids. CDR3 loop: CASSLVQGAYNEQFF. CDR3 DNA sequence: TGTGCCAGCAGCTTAGTACAGGGGGCGTACAATGAGCAGTTCTTC. The full variable domain, in which reference TRBV7-9 and TRBJ2-1 provide the parts outside the CDR3, is DTGVSQNPRHKITKRGQNVTFRCDPISEHNRLYWYRQTLGQGPEFLTYFQNEAQLEKSRLLSDRFSAERPKGSFSTLEIQRTEQGDSAMYLCASSLVQGAYNEQFFGPGTRLTVL.

The rearrangement links TRBV19 to TRBJ2-3, with 8 nucleotides matching TRBD2. Germline CDR1 and CDR2: LNHDA and SQIVND (reference sequence). The CDR3 is made up of 14 amino acids. The trim removed 5 bases at V and 2 bases at J, leaving 3 bases unmatched. CDR3 protein: CASSLSGATDTQYF. CDR3 DNA sequence: TGTGCCAGTAGTCTTAGCGGGGCCACAGATACGCAGTATTTT.

The genes are TRBV5-1 and TRBJ2-7; D is possibly TRBD1 (7 bases). Trimming left V 1 base short and J 2 bases short, with 16 bases between. In germline, CDR1 is SGHRS, CDR2 YFSETQ. The CDR3 sequence is 16 residues long. CDR3 in DNA: TGCGCCAGCAGCTTGATTTGGAGGGACAGAGCCTACGAGCAGTACTTC. Translated: CASSLIWRDRAYEQYF.

This clone was seen a single time. This chain uses TRBV19 with TRBJ1-3, with no clear D. CDR1 is LNHDA and CDR2 is SQIVND in the germline V gene (reference sequence). The CDR3 extends over 17 amino acids. The ends were cut back, 3 bases at V and 0 bases at J, with 15 bases in the middle. The CDR3 region is CASSIGAARSSGNTIYF. The CDR3 bases are TGTGCCAGTAGTATTGGAGCAGCTAGAAGCTCTGGAAACACCATATATTTT.

The chain links TRBV9 to TRBJ1-6; D perhaps matches TRBD1 (5 bases). The CDR3 runs to 17 residues. The V and J ends lost 3 bases and 0 bases respectively, with 13 bases between them. Germline loops: CDR1 SGDLS, CDR2 YYNGEE. CDR3 coding DNA: TGTGCCAGCAGCGCACACCCGGACAACTCCTATAATTCACCCCTCCACTTT. Amino acid sequence: CASSAHPDNSYNSPLHF.

This clone was observed a few times. This sequence joins TRBV10-2 and TRBJ1-6; no firm D call. The CDR3 has 14 amino acids. Trimming cost V 8 bases and J 4 bases, with 12 bases left between them. Germline CDR1 reads WSHSY; CDR2 reads SAAADI. The CDR3 DNA follows: TGCGCCAGCTTCAACGACGGGTATAATTCACCCCTCCACTTT. This translates into CASFNDGYNSPLHF.

The chain has TRBV5-1 and TRBJ1-2; 7 bases map to TRBD1. The J segment lost 4 bases and the V segment lost 4 bases, leaving 13 bases of the junction unmatched. This CDR3 region has 16 residues. CDR1 is SGHRS, CDR2 YFSETQ, per germline. The CDR3 reads CASSLPTGQTSYGYTF. The CDR3 nucleotides read TGCGCCAGCAGCCTCCCGACAGGGCAAACCTCCTATGGCTACACCTTC. Variable domain in full (rest from reference TRBV5-1 and TRBJ1-2): KAGVTQTPRYLIKTRGQQVTLSCSPISGHRSVSWYQQTPGQGLQFLFEYFSETQRNKGNFPGRFSGRQFSNSRSEMNVSTLELGDSALYLCASSLPTGQTSYGYTFGSGTRLTVV.